A selection of T cell receptor beta chains follows, all from one sample in a study of blood T cell repertoires in COVID-19. The method was immunoSEQ multiplex PCR; TCRdb's version includes in-frame clones alone and lacks a portion of them. The table has over 200,000 clones, around nine tenths seen once. The sequenced sample consisted of peripheral blood. All receptors derive from a man between 60 and 75 years old who had recovered from COVID-19. The CDR3 runs from the conserved cysteine through the conserved F or W. The D gene is left open where the match is weak. Only some rows state a clone size, as once, few, many or a class for expanded clones.

j_call,clone_size,v_call,d_call,cdr3_aa,cdr3_nt
TRBJ2-5,-,TRBV7-2,-,CASSLGWRTGEGYF,TGTGCCAGCAGCTTAGGTTGGCGGACGGGGGAAGGGTACTTC
TRBJ2-5,-,TRBV3-1/TRBV3-2,TRBD1,CASSPGGETQYF,TGTGCCAGCAGTCCAGGGGGAGAGACCCAGTACTTC
TRBJ1-2,-,TRBV28,TRBD1,CASRTGGVGYTF,TGTGCCAGCCGGACAGGGGGTGTTGGCTACACCTTC
TRBJ2-2,-,TRBV6-2/TRBV6-3,TRBD2,CASSVRETSGRRTGELFF,TGTGCCAGCAGTGTACGAGAAACTAGCGGGAGGAGAACCGGGGAGCTGTTTTTT
TRBJ2-5,-,TRBV7-2,-,CASRRSGQETQYF,TGTGCCAGCAGACGTAGCGGCCAAGAGACCCAGTACTTC
TRBJ2-2,-,TRBV18,TRBD1,CASSLGQGTGTGELFF,TGTGCCAGCTCACTCGGACAGGGCACCGGCACCGGGGAGCTGTTTTTT
TRBJ2-5,-,TRBV19,-,CASSIGAGVETQYF,TGTGCCAGTAGTATAGGAGCAGGGGTGGAGACCCAGTACTTC
TRBJ1-5,-,TRBV7-2,TRBD1,CASSPDRVGPQHF,TGTGCCAGCAGCCCCGACAGGGTAGGGCCCCAGCATTTT
TRBJ1-4,-,TRBV18,TRBD1,CASSREQGAPTNEKLFF,TGTGCCAGCTCACGGGAGCAGGGGGCGCCCACTAATGAAAAACTGTTTTTT
TRBJ1-1,-,TRBV9,TRBD1,CASSGQGFSEAFF,TGTGCCAGCAGCGGACAGGGTTTCAGTGAAGCTTTCTTT
TRBJ2-1,-,TRBV4-1,-,CASSRPGGDNEQFF,TGCGCCAGCAGCCGCCCCGGAGGGGACAATGAGCAGTTCTTC
TRBJ2-5,-,TRBV18,-,CASSPPASEETQYF,TGTGCCAGCTCACCACCGGCTAGCGAGGAGACCCAGTACTTC
TRBJ2-4,-,TRBV6-2/TRBV6-3,TRBD2,CASSYAGLAGISQYF,TGTGCCAGCAGTTATGCGGGACTAGCGGGAATCAGCCAGTACTTC
TRBJ1-2,-,TRBV20-1,TRBD1,CSAGPPGQNTF,TGCAGTGCTGGCCCTCCGGGACAGAACACCTTC
TRBJ1-2,few,TRBV6-1,TRBD1,CASSEAQGAKRNYGYTF,TGTGCCAGCAGTGAAGCCCAGGGGGCTAAGAGAAACTATGGCTACACCTTC